This T cell receptor (beta chain) was obtained from a study of read filtering for tumor transcriptome and immune sequencing. Study-wide points: The sorted CD138-negative fraction was a mixed bone marrow immune population, not purified T cells.

From about 400 ng of RNA, a library with molecular barcoded alpha/delta and beta/gamma adaptors was made. TCRdb re-analysed the reads in MiXCR, keeping a single row per CDR3 protein. The sample includes around 140,000 distinct CDR3 sequences, roughly 13% of them seen just once. The CDR3 covers 17 residues. Germline V lookup: CDR1 SGHTA, CDR2 FQGNSA. This clonotype showed up many times. Antigen specificity is unknown. The junction shows a germline mismatch at one end, possibly a read error. The rearrangement uses TRBV7-2 and TRBJ2-1; 15 nucleotides match TRBD2. The clonotype was recovered from a donor aged 40 or over with multiple myeloma. Source material: a population of CD138-negative cells sorted from bone marrow. CDR3 loop: CASSKAGLAGGRNEQLF. The DNA of the CDR3 is TGTGCCAGCAGCAAGGCGGGACTAGCGGGAGGTAGGAATGAGCAGCTCTTC.